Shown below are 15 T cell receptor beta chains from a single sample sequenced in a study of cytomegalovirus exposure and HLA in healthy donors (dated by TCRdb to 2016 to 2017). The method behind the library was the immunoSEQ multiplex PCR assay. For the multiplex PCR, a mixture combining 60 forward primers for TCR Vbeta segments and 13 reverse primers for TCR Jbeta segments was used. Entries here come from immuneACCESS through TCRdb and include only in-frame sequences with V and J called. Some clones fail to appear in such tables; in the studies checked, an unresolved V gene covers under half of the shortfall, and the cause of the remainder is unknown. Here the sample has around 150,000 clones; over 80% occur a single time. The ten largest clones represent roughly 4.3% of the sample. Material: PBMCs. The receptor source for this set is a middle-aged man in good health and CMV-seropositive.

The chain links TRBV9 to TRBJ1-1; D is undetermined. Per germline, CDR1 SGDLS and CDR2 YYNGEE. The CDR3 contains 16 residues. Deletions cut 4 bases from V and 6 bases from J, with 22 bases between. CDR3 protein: CASSPLVGTSTAEAFF. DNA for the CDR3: TGTGCCAGCAGCCCTCTTGTGGGCACCTCCACCGCTGAAGCTTTCTTT.

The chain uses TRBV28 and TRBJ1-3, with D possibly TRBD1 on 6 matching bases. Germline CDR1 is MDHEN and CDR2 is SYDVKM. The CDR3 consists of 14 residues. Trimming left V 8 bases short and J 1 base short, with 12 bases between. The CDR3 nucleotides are TGTGCCAGCGGGGGCCCGGGGTCTGGAAACACCATATATTTT. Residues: CASGGPGSGNTIYF.

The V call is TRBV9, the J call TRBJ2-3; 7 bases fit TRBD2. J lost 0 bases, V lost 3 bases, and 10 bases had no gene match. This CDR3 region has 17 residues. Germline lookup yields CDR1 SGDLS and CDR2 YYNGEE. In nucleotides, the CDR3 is TGTGCCAGCAGCGCAGACCCTAGCGGAAACAGCACAGATACGCAGTATTTT. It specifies CASSADPSGNSTDTQYF.

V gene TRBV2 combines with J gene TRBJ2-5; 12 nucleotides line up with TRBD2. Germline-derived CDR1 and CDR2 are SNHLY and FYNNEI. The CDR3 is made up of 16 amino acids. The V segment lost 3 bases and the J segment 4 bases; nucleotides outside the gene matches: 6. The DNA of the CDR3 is TGTGCCAGCAGTGAGGAGACTAGCGGGAGTGGAGAGACCCAGTACTTC. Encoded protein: CASSEETSGSGETQYF.

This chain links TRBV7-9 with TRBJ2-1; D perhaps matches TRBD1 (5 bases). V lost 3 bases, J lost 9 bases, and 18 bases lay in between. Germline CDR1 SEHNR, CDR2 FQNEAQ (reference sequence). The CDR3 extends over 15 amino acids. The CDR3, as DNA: TGTGCCAGCAGCTTCCCTTTAGGGGCTAGAGGTGAGCAGTTCTTC. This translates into CASSFPLGARGEQFF.

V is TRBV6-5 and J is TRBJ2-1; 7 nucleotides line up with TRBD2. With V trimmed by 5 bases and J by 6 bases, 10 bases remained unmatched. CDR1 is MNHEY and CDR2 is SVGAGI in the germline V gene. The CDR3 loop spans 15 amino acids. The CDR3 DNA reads TGTGCCAGCAGTCCCGTCGCGGGAGTAATCAATGAGCAGTTCTTC. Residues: CASSPVAGVINEQFF.

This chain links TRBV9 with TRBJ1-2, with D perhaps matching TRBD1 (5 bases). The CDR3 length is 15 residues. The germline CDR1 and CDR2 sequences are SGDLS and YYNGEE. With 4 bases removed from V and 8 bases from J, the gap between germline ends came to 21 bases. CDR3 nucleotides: TGTGCCAGCAGCCCCCAAAACGGCAGGGCGGGGGGCTACACCTTC. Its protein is CASSPQNGRAGGYTF.

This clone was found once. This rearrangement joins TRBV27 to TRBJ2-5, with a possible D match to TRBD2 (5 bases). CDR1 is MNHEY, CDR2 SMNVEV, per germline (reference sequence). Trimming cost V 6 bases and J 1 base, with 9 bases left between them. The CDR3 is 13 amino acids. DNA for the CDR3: TGTGCCAGCAGCACTAGGATCCAAGAGACCCAGTACTTC. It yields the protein CASSTRIQETQYF.

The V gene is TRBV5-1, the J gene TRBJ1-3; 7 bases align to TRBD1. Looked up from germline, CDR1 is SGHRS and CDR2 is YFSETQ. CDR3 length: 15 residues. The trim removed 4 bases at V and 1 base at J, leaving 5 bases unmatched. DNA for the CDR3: TGCGCCAGCAGCGGAACAGGGGATTCTGGAAACACCATATATTTT. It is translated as CASSGTGDSGNTIYF.

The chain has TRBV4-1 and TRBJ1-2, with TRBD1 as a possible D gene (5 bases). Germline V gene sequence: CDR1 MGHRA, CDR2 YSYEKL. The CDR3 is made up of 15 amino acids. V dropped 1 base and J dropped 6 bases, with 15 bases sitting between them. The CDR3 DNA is TGCGCCAGCAGCCAAGTGACGGGGGAAGGAGATGGCTACACCTTC. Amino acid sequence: CASSQVTGEGDGYTF.

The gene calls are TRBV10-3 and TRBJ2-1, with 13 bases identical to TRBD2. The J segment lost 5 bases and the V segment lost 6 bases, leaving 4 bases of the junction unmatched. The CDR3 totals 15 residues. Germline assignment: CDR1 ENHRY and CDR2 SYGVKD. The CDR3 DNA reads TGTGCCATCAGCAAACTAGCGGGAGGGAACAATGAGCAGTTCTTC. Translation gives CAISKLAGGNNEQFF.

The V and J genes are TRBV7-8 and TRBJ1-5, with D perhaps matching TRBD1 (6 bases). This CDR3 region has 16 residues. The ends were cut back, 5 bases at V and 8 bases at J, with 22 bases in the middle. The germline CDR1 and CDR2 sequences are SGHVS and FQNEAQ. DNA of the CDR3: TGTGCCAGCAGCAACCGACCCAGGGGCTCGCACAAGCCCCAGCATTTT. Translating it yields CASSNRPRGSHKPQHF.

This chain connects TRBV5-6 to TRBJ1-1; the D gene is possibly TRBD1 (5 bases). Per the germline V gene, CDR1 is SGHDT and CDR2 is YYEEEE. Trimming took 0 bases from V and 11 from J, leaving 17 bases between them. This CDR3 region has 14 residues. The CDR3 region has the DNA TGTGCCAGCAGCTTGGATGGGCTGCGGGGGGTGGCTTTCTTT. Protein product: CASSLDGLRGVAFF. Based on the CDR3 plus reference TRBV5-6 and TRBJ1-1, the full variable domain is DAGVTQSPTHLIKTRGQQVTLRCSPKSGHDTVSWYQQALGQGPQFIFQYYEEEERQRGNFPDRFSGHQFPNYSSELNVNALLLGDSALYLCASSLDGLRGVAFFGQGTRLTVV.

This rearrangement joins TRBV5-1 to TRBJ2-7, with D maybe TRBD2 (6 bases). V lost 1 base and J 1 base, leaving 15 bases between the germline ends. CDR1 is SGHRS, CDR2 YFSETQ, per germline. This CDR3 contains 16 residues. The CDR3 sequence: CASSLSGSGGSYEQYF. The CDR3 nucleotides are TGCGCCAGCAGCTTGTCTGGGTCTGGAGGGTCCTACGAGCAGTACTTC.

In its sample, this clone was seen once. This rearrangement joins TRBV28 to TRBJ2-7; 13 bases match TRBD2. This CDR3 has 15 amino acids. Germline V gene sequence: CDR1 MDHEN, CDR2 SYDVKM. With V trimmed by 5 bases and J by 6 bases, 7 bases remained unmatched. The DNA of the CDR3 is TGTGCCAGCAGTAAGGGACTAGCGGGAAGTACCGAGCAGTACTTC. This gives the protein CASSKGLAGSTEQYF. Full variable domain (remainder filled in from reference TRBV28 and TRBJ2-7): DVKVTQSSRYLVKRTGEKVFLECVQDMDHENMFWYRQDPGLGLRLIYFSYDVKMKEKGDIPEGYSVSREKKERFSLILESASTNQTSMYLCASSKGLAGSTEQYFGPGTRLTVT.